Below are 17 T cell receptor beta chains sequenced from a single sample in a study of T cell repertoires in cytomegalovirus infection (dated by TCRdb to the late 2010s). Reads for this sample came from an Illumina HiSeq 1500. Starting from the raw public reads, TCRdb applied fastp trimming at Q25, assembled clones with MiXCR and retained in-frame beta chains. Each CDR3 protein appears once, grouped with its most common genes and DNA. The sample has hundreds of thousands of distinct CDR3 sequences on record, roughly 36% of them singletons. Of the sample, 15% to 20% falls within the top ten clones. This specimen's treatment or condition label, per the study, means: in vitro stimulation with specific CMV peptide epitopes to enrich CMV-specific T cells. No antigen has been identified for these receptors. Sequenced material: cultured PBMCs, taken from culture after CMV antigen stimulation. The receptor set was obtained from a human donor in good health (CMV status not recorded). Some clones in this sample may be carry-over from other donors' samples.

The V call is TRBV18, the J call TRBJ1-3; D ambiguous. The CDR3 has 15 residues. Germline V gene data show CDR1 as KGHSH and CDR2 as LQKENI. The V and J ends lost 3 bases and 0 bases respectively, with 9 bases between them. The CDR3 nucleotides read TGTGCCAGCTCACCCCAGGCCATCTCTGGAAACACCATATATTTT. Its protein product is CASSPQAISGNTIYF.

The sample holds many counts of this clonotype. V usage is TRBV7-2 and J usage is TRBJ2-7; D call uncertain. In germline, CDR1 is SGHTA, CDR2 FQGNSA. Trimming took 1 base from V and 4 from J, leaving 14 bases between them. This CDR3 spans 15 amino acids. CDR3 nucleotides: TGTGCCAGCAGCTTAGATCAACGGCAGAGGTACGAGCAGTACTTC. Encoded protein: CASSLDQRQRYEQYF.

V is TRBV20-1 and J is TRBJ2-1; 11 bases align to TRBD2. Germline-derived CDR1 and CDR2 are DFQATT and SNEGSKA (reference sequence). CDR3 length: 18 amino acids. J was trimmed by 4 bases and V by 1 base; bases with no gene match: 12. The CDR3 bases are TGCAGTGCTAGAGCTGATAGCGGGAGGGCCGGAATGTACAATGAGCAGTTCTTC. It yields the protein CSARADSGRAGMYNEQFF.

The gene calls are TRBV20-1 and TRBJ2-3; 7 bases line up with TRBD2. This CDR3 has 17 amino acids. Trimming at V came to 0 bases and at J to 0 bases, leaving 9 bases not matched to a gene. Germline lookup yields CDR1 DFQATT and CDR2 SNEGSKA (reference sequence). The CDR3 region has the DNA TGCAGTGCTAGAGATGCTAGCGGAGGCCCCAGCACAGATACGCAGTATTTT. Amino acids: CSARDASGGPSTDTQYF.

The chain is built from TRBV5-4 and TRBJ2-2, with 9 bases aligning to TRBD2. Germline CDR1 and CDR2: SGHNT and YYREEE (reference sequence). The CDR3 spans 17 residues. J was trimmed by 3 bases and V by 1 base; bases with no gene match: 7. CDR3: CASSLSPGLADTGELFF. The CDR3 DNA reads as TGTGCCAGCAGCTTGTCTCCGGGACTAGCAGACACCGGGGAGCTGTTTTTT.

This clonotype was recorded many times. The chain is built from TRBV7-2 and TRBJ2-3; D may be TRBD1 (6 bases). Between the trimmed V and J ends, which lost 4 bases and 8 bases, there was a span of 10 bases. Per the germline V gene, CDR1 is SGHTA and CDR2 is FQGNSA. The CDR3 has 12 residues. CDR3 nucleotides: TGTGCCAGCAGCTGGGGACATGTTACGCAGTATTTT. It specifies CASSWGHVTQYF. The whole variable domain, remainder taken from reference TRBV7-2 and TRBJ2-3, is GAGVSQSPSNKVTEKGKDVELRCDPISGHTALYWYRQSLGQGLEFLIYFQGNSAPDKSGLPSDRFSAERTGGSVSTLTIQRTQQEDSAVYLCASSWGHVTQYFGPGTRLTVL.

The chain is built from TRBV7-7 and TRBJ2-5, with TRBD1 matching 7 bases. This CDR3 is 14 amino acids long. J was trimmed by 4 bases and V by 5 bases; bases with no gene match: 7. The germline V gene has CDR1 SSHAT and CDR2 FNYEAQ (reference sequence). CDR3 in amino acids: CASSRDSRRETQYF. The CDR3 coding sequence is TGTGCCAGCAGCCGGGACAGTAGGAGAGAGACCCAGTACTTC.

V gene TRBV19 combines with J gene TRBJ1-1; D is ambiguous. CDR3 length: 13 residues. Germline CDR1 is LNHDA and CDR2 is SQIVND (reference sequence). Trimming removed 3 bases at V and 4 bases at J, with 9 bases between. The CDR3 nucleotides read TGTGCCAGTAGTATTGGACGGCTCACTGAAGCTTTCTTT. This translates into CASSIGRLTEAFF.

This clonotype showed up just a few times. The rearrangement joins TRBV7-6 to TRBJ2-1, with 8 bases fitting TRBD2. The CDR3 contains 16 residues. Germline values: CDR1 SGHVS, CDR2 FNYEAQ. Trimming removed 5 bases from V and 5 bases from J; junction bases left unmatched: 11. This chain's CDR3 is CASSTREGSVHNEQFF. The CDR3 bases are TGTGCCAGCAGCACCCGGGAGGGAAGTGTCCACAATGAGCAGTTCTTC.

The genes are TRBV5-4 and TRBJ2-7; 10 positions agree with TRBD1. V lost 4 bases, J lost 4 bases, and 11 bases stayed unmatched. CDR3 length: 16 residues. Germline values: CDR1 SGHNT, CDR2 YYREEE (reference sequence). The DNA of the CDR3 is TGTGCCAGCAGCCCGACAGGGGGCGCCTCTCCTTACGAGCAGTACTTC. Translating gives CASSPTGGASPYEQYF.

In nucleotides, the CDR3 is TGCAGTGCTAGTGACGACTACGAGCAGTACTTC. It translates to CSASDDYEQYF. The chain recombines TRBV20-1 with TRBJ2-7; D not certain. The CDR3 consists of 11 residues. Per germline, CDR1 DFQATT and CDR2 SNEGSKA (reference sequence). V was cut by 3 bases and J by 3 bases, with 6 bases left in between.

V gene TRBV12-3 or TRBV12-4 combines with J gene TRBJ2-7; D call uncertain. CDR3 length equals 12 residues. V was pared by 2 bases and J by 4 bases, with 6 bases between. The CDR3 region is CASSLWRYEQYF. In DNA form, the CDR3 reads TGTGCCAGCAGTTTATGGCGATACGAGCAGTACTTC.

The rearrangement joins TRBV20-1 to TRBJ2-1; TRBD2 aligns across 11 bases. Germline assignment: CDR1 DFQATT and CDR2 SNEGSKA (reference sequence). The CDR3 has 18 residues. V lost 1 base and J lost 3; bases outside the gene matches: 11. The CDR3 DNA reads as TGCAGTGCTAGAGGGGCTAGCGGGAGGTTCGGAAACTACAATGAGCAGTTCTTC. Amino acids: CSARGASGRFGNYNEQFF.

This clonotype was counted ten times or more. The V call is TRBV7-9, the J call TRBJ2-5; D gene ambiguous. The V end was cut by 5 bases, the J end by 1 base, with 8 bases between. Germline lookup yields CDR1 SEHNR and CDR2 FQNEAQ (reference sequence). The CDR3 totals 13 residues. The CDR3 DNA reads as TGTGCCAGCAGCCCGACAAGCCAAGAGACCCAGTACTTC. Its protein product is CASSPTSQETQYF.

This CDR3 reads CASSERGNTIYF. DNA for the CDR3: TGTGCCAGCAGTGAAAGGGGAAACACCATATATTTT. The chain joins TRBV6-1 to TRBJ1-3; D gene unclear. The CDR3 is made up of 12 amino acids. Germline lookup yields CDR1 MNHNS and CDR2 SASEGT. V shed 2 bases and J shed 4 bases, with 3 bases lying between them.

This clonotype was seen more than once but under ten times. V is TRBV12-3 or TRBV12-4 and J is TRBJ2-3; D is perhaps TRBD2 (7 bases). The CDR3 contains 16 residues. Trimming took 0 bases from V and 7 from J, leaving 17 bases between them. CDR3 protein: CASSLAKLGGGYTQYF. DNA of the CDR3: TGTGCCAGCAGTTTAGCCAAGCTAGGGGGGGGCTATACGCAGTATTTT.

V and J are TRBV20-1 and TRBJ2-7; 7 positions match TRBD1. Unmatched junction bases numbered 8, after V lost 2 bases and J lost 4 bases. The germline V gene encodes CDR1 DFQATT and CDR2 SNEGSKA (reference sequence). The CDR3 totals 14 residues. The CDR3 DNA follows: TGCAGTGCTAGACCCCTGGGACAGCGTTACGAGCAGTACTTC. Residues: CSARPLGQRYEQYF.